This T cell receptor (beta chain) came from a study of cytomegalovirus exposure and HLA in healthy donors. Study-wide points: Some public TCRs appeared in many individuals, while most sequences were rare.

Points on this clone: Its cognate antigen is unknown.

This table comes from immunoSEQ multiplex PCR, and its TCRdb copy is limited to in-frame clones, with some not included. Of about 63,000 clones listed, roughly 90% are singletons. The germline V gene has CDR1 KGHSH and CDR2 LQKENI. V was trimmed by 0 bases and J by 1 base, leaving 13 bases between them. The CDR3 consists of 16 residues. This receptor was identified in a young woman in good health and CMV-seronegative. V usage is TRBV18 and J usage is TRBJ2-7; a possible D gene is TRBD2 (5 bases). Source material: PBMCs. The CDR3 region has the DNA TGTGCCAGCTCACCACCCGCGTCCGGGATTTCCTACGAGCAGTACTTC. Its translation: CASSPPASGISYEQYF.